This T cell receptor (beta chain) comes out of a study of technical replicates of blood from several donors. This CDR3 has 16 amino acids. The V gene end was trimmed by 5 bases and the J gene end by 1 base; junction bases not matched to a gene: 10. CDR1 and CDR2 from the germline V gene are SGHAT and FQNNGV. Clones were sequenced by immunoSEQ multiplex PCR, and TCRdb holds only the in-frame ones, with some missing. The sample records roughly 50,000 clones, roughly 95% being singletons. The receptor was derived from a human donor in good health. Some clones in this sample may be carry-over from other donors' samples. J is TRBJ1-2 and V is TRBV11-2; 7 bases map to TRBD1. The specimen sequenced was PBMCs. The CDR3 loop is CASSQSTGLHNYGYTF. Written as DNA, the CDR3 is TGTGCCAGCAGCCAGTCGACAGGGCTACATAACTATGGCTACACCTTC.